Sequencing of this T cell receptor (beta chain) was carried out in a study of T cell changes during pregnancy in multiple sclerosis. Using immunoSEQ multiplex PCR, the repertoire was profiled, and TCRdb retains in-frame clones only, with some absent. The sample includes tens of thousands of clones, about 93% of them seen just once. The material sequenced was peripheral blood, taken in the first trimester of pregnancy. The sequence was obtained from a female donor with multiple sclerosis, enrolled in a pregnancy study.

The CDR3 region has the DNA TGTGCCAGCAGCAAGGGACATTTCTCTGGAAACACCATATATTTT. It translates to CASSKGHFSGNTIYF. The genes are TRBV7-9 and TRBJ1-3, with D possibly being TRBD1 (6 bases). This CDR3 region has 15 residues. CDR1 and CDR2 (germline): SEHNR, FQNEAQ (reference sequence). V was shortened by 5 bases and J by 0 bases, with 11 bases between the two germline ends.